This T cell receptor beta chain emerged from a study of cytomegalovirus exposure and HLA in healthy donors. The V gene end was trimmed by 2 bases and the J gene end by 4 bases; junction bases not matched to a gene: 7. The CDR3 totals 16 residues. CDR1 is MNHNY, CDR2 SVGAGI, per germline (reference sequence). Study conclusions and caveats: The study had only CMV serostatus as immune exposure information.

As concerns this clone: Its target is not known.

PCR involved 60 Vbeta and 13 Jbeta primers. The data were produced by immunoSEQ multiplex PCR, yet TCRdb's version contains in-frame clones alone and is incomplete. The sample lists 180,000 or so clones, 70% to 80% seen once, with roughly 3% in the top ten. The J gene is TRBJ1-4, the V gene TRBV6-6; 7 bases align to TRBD1. The clonotype originates from a male donor in good health and CMV-seronegative. The sequencing input was PBMCs. In nucleotides, the CDR3 is TGTGCCAGCAGTTACGCCCCCGGGACAGTTAATGAAAAACTGTTTTTT. Encoded protein: CASSYAPGTVNEKLFF.